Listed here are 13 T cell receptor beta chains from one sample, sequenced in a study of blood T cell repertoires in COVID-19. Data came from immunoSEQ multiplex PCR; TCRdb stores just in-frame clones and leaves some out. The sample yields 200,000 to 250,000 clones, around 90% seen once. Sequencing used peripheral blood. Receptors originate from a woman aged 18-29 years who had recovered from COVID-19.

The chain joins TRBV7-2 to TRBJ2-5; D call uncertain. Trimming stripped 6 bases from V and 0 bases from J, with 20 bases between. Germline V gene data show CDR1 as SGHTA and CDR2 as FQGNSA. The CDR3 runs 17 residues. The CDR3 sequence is CASSLTRLVLDQETQYF. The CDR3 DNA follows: TGTGCCAGCAGTCTAACCCGACTCGTATTAGACCAAGAGACCCAGTACTTC.

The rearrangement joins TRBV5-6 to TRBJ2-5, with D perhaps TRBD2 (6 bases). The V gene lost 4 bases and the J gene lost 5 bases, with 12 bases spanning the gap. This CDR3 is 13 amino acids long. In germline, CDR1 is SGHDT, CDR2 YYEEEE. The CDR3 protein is CASSPPLAETQYF. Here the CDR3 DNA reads TGTGCCAGCAGCCCACCTCTAGCGGAGACCCAGTACTTC.

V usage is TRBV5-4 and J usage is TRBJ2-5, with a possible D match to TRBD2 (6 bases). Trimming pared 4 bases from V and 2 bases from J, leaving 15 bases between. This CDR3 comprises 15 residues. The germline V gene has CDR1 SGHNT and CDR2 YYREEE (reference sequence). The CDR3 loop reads CASSPGTQIQETQYF. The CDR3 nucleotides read TGTGCCAGCAGCCCGGGGACTCAAATTCAAGAGACCCAGTACTTC.

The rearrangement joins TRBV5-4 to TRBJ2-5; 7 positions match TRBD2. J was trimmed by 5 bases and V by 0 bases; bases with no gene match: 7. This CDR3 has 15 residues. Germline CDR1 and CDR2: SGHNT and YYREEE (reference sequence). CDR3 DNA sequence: TGTGCCAGCAGCTTGGCGGCGGGAGCGCGGGAGACCCAGTACTTC. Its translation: CASSLAAGARETQYF.

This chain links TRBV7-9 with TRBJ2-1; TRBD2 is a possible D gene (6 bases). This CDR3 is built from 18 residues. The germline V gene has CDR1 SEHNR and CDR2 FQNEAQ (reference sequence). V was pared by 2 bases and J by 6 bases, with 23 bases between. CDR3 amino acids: CASSLSKIGLARGNEQFF. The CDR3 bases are TGTGCCAGCAGCTTATCGAAGATCGGGCTAGCGAGAGGCAATGAGCAGTTCTTC.

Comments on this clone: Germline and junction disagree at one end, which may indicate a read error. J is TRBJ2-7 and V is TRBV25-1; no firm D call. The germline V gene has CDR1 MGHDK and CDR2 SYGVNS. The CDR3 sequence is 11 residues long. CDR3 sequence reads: CASSEFNFPHF. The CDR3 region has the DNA TGTGCCAGCAGTGAGTTTAATTTCCCCCACTTC.

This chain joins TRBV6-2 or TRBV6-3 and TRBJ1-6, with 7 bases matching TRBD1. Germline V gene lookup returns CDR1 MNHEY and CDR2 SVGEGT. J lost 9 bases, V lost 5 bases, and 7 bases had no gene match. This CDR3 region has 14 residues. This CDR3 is CASSDTGVRSPLHF. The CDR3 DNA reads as TGTGCCAGCAGTGACACAGGGGTGCGTTCACCCCTCCACTTT.

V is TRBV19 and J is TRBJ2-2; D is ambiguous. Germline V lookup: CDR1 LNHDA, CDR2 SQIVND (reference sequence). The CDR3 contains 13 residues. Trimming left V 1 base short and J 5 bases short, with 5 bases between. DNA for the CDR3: TGTGCCAGTAGTATAGTAGTTACCGGGGAGCTGTTTTTT. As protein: CASSIVVTGELFF.

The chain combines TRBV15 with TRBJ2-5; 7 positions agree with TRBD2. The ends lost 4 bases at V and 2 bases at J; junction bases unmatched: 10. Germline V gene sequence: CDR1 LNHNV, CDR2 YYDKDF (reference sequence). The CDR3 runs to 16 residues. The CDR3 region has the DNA TGTGCCACCAGCACGGGGTCGAGGCGGGAGCAAGAGACCCAGTACTTC. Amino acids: CATSTGSRREQETQYF.

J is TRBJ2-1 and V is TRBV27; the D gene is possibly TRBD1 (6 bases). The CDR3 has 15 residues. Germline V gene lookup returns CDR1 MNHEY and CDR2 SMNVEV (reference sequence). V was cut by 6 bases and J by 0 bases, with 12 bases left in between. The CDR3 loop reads CASSPGVASYNEQFF. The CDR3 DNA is TGTGCCAGCAGCCCAGGGGTAGCCTCCTACAATGAGCAGTTCTTC.

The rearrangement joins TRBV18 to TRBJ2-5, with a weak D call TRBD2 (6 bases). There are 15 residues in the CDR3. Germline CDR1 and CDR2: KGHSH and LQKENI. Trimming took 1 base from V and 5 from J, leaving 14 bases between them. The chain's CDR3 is CASSPLPGSWETQYF. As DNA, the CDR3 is TGTGCCAGCTCACCACTACCCGGGAGTTGGGAGACCCAGTACTTC.

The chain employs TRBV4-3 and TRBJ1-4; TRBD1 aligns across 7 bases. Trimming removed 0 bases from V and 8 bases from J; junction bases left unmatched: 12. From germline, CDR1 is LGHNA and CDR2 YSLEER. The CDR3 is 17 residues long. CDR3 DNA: TGCGCCAGCAGCCAAGATCTCTTAGGACAGGTTGGGGAAAAACTGTTTTTT. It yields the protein CASSQDLLGQVGEKLFF.

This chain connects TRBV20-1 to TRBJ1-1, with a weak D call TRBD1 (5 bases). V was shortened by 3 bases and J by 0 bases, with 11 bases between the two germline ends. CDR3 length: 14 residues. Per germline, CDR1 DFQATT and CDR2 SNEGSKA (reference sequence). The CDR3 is CSASRGGLNTEAFF. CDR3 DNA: TGCAGTGCTAGTCGGGGGGGGTTGAACACTGAAGCTTTCTTT.